The source of this TCR beta chain is a study of cytomegalovirus exposure and HLA in healthy donors. Study-level findings and limits: Reports showed the classifier diagnosing cytomegalovirus status with high specificity and sensitivity. Subsequent analysis found a tendency for first-cohort TCR clusters to co-occur within the 110 or so validation repertoires. For most TCR sequences rarity was the rule, although some public TCRs occurred in many donors.

Separate from the roughly 610-subject first cohort, the approximately 120-subject validation cohort was the one that the donors belonged to. V lost 0 bases, J lost 1 base, and 8 bases lay in between. The CDR3 extends over 15 amino acids. Germline CDR1 and CDR2: SGHRS and YFSETQ. TCRdb's copy holds only in-frame clones and misses some; the assay was immunoSEQ multiplex PCR. The table records about 330,000 clones, 87% of them present only once. On this clone: Its target is not known.

V is TRBV5-1 and J is TRBJ1-3, with unresolved D. Sequencing was carried out using PBMCs. This sequence originates from a woman under 40 in good health and CMV-seropositive. As DNA, the CDR3 is TGCGCCAGCAGCTTGGGAGAGCTTTCTGGAAACACCATATATTTT. As protein: CASSLGELSGNTIYF.